This entry lists 6 T cell receptor beta chains sequenced from one sample in a study of blood T cell repertoires in COVID-19. Data came from immunoSEQ multiplex PCR; TCRdb stores just in-frame clones and leaves some out. The sample yields approximately 98,000 clones, 75% to 85% seen once. Sequenced sample: peripheral blood. The receptors originated from a man in his sixties with acute or convalescent COVID-19.

The chain joins TRBV5-4 to TRBJ1-2, with 7 bases identical to TRBD1. The CDR3 has 14 residues. The V gene end was trimmed by 4 bases and the J gene end by 2 bases; junction bases not matched to a gene: 5. Germline CDR1 and CDR2: SGHNT and YYREEE (reference sequence). The CDR3 DNA reads as TGTGCCAGCAGCGGGCAGGGACAGAACTATGGCTACACCTTC. This gives the protein CASSGQGQNYGYTF.

The chain joins TRBV19 to TRBJ2-4; TRBD2 matches 8 bases. CDR3 length equals 17 residues. Germline CDR1 reads LNHDA; CDR2 reads SQIVND (reference sequence). Unmatched junction bases numbered 8, after V lost 1 base and J lost 3 bases. The CDR3 region is CASSIAPGGLGKNIQYF. The CDR3 nucleotides are TGTGCCAGTAGTATAGCTCCGGGGGGACTAGGCAAAAACATTCAGTACTTC. The whole variable domain, filled in from reference TRBV19 and TRBJ2-4, reads DGGITQSPKYLFRKEGQNVTLSCEQNLNHDAMYWYRQDPGQGLRLIYYSQIVNDFQKGDIAEGYSVSREKKESFPLTVTSAQKNPTAFYLCASSIAPGGLGKNIQYFGAGTRLSVL.

V and J are TRBV27 and TRBJ2-2; D unclear. This CDR3 has 12 residues. Between the trimmed V and J ends, which lost 5 bases and 3 bases, there was a span of 4 bases. Per the germline V gene, CDR1 is MNHEY and CDR2 is SMNVEV (reference sequence). The CDR3 loop is CASSPYTGELFF. The CDR3, as DNA: TGTGCCAGCAGTCCCTACACCGGGGAGCTGTTTTTT.

The chain recombines TRBV7-9 with TRBJ2-7; D is possibly TRBD1 (5 bases). Per germline, CDR1 SEHNR and CDR2 FQNEAQ (reference sequence). This CDR3 contains 14 residues. The V and J ends lost 2 bases and 0 bases respectively, with 8 bases between them. CDR3 in DNA: TGTGCCAGCAGCTTATCAGGGATCTCCTACGAGCAGTACGTC. Translation gives CASSLSGISYEQYV.

V usage is TRBV7-2 and J usage is TRBJ1-1, with 8 bases identical to TRBD1. Germline CDR1 SGHTA, CDR2 FQGNSA. CDR3 length: 16 amino acids. The junction had 10 bases not matched to a gene; V was cut back by 4 bases and J by 3 bases. CDR3 DNA: TGTGCCAGCAGCTGGCGGACAGGGTGGGGGGACACTGAAGCTTTCTTT. Its translation: CASSWRTGWGDTEAFF.

This clone was counted once. The V call is TRBV20-1, the J call TRBJ1-1; the D is unclear. V lost 6 bases, J lost 1 base, and 9 bases lay in between. This CDR3 has 12 residues. Germline CDR1 and CDR2: DFQATT and SNEGSKA (reference sequence). Here the CDR3 reads CSASRGNTEAFF. The DNA of the CDR3 is TGCAGTGCCAGTCGGGGGAACACTGAAGCTTTCTTT.